The entry that follows covers one T cell receptor (beta chain) sequence. Its antigen remains unidentified. Repertoires were generated with immunoSEQ multiplex PCR, while TCRdb's copy carries only in-frame clones and drops some. Counted here are about 2.3 million clones, roughly 90% occurring once; the ten biggest clones make up around 0.35%. These data are taken from a study of shared clonotypes between healthy human individuals. Notes on the study in general: Rarefaction curves obtained for sorted subsets showed sequencing incomplete despite large depth.

The CDR3 loop spans 14 amino acids. Trimming removed 2 bases from V and 5 bases from J, with 13 bases in between. CDR1 is SGDLS and CDR2 is YYNGEE in the germline V gene. All participating donors were Caucasian adults from Nashville, Tennessee. The chain has TRBV9 and TRBJ1-1, with D unclear. The source material was naive CD4+ T cells from PBMCs. Subset noted: CD45RA+ positively selected. The sequence came from a man younger than 30 in good health. Some clones in this sample may be carry-over from other donors' samples. CDR3 DNA: TGTGCCAGCAGCGTTCGTCCGGGATTGACTGAAGCTTTCTTT. Translated: CASSVRPGLTEAFF. Filled out from reference TRBV9 and TRBJ1-1, the complete variable domain reads DSGVTQTPKHLITATGQRVTLRCSPRSGDLSVYWYQQSLDQGLQFLIQYYNGEERAKGNILERFSAQQFPDLHSELNLSSLELGDSALYFCASSVRPGLTEAFFGQGTRLTVV.